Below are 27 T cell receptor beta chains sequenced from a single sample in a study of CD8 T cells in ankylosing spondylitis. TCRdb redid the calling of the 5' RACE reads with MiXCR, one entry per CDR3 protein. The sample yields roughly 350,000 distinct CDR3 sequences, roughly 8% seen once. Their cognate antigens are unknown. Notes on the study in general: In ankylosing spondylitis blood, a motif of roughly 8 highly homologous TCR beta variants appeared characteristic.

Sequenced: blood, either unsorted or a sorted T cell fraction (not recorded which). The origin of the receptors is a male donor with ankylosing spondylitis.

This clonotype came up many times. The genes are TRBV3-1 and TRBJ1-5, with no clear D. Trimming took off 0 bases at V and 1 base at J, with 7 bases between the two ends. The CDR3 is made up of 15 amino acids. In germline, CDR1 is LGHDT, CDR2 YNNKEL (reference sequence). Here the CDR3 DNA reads TGTGCCAGCAGCCAAGATACATTAAGCAATCAGCCCCAGCATTTT. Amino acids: CASSQDTLSNQPQHF.

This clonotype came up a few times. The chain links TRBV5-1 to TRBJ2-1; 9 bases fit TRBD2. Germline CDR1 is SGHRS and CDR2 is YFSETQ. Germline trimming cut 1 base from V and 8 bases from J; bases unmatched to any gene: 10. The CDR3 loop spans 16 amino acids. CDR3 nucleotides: TGCGCCAGCAGCTTGTTCGGGACTAGCAGTTATGATGAGCAGTTCTTC. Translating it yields CASSLFGTSSYDEQFF.

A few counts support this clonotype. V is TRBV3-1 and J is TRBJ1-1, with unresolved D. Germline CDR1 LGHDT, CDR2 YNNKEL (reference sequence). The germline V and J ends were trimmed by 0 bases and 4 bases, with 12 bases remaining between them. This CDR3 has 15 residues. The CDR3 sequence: CASSQDGNGVTEAFF. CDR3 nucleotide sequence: TGTGCCAGCAGCCAAGACGGGAACGGGGTCACTGAAGCTTTCTTT. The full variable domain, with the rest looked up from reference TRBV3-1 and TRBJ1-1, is DTAVSQTPKYLVTQMGNDKSIKCEQNLGHDTMYWYKQDSKKFLKIMFSYNNKELIINETVPNRFSPKSPDKAHLNLHINSLELGDSAVYFCASSQDGNGVTEAFFGQGTRLTVV.

The CDR3 loop is CASSFNGAVLEQYF. CDR3 sequence (DNA): TGCGCCAGCAGCTTCAACGGGGCGGTCTTGGAGCAGTACTTC. V usage is TRBV5-1 and J usage is TRBJ2-7, with D perhaps TRBD1 or TRBD2 (5 bases each). The germline V gene encodes CDR1 SGHRS and CDR2 YFSETQ. The CDR3 has 14 amino acids. V was pared by 2 bases and J by 7 bases, with 16 bases between.

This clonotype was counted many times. The CDR3 bases are TGCGCCAGCAGCCCCCAGGGGAGGGCCTACGAGCAGTACTTC. Encoded protein: CASSPQGRAYEQYF. The V gene is TRBV4-3, the J gene TRBJ2-7; possible D gene TRBD2, 7 bases. Germline lookup yields CDR1 LGHNA and CDR2 YSLEER. This CDR3 contains 14 residues. V dropped 4 bases and J dropped 2 bases, with 12 bases sitting between them.

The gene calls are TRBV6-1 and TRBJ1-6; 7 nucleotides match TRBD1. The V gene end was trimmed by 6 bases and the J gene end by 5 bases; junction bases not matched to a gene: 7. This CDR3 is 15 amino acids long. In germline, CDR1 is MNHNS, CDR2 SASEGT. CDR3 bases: TGTGCCAGCAGGCCGGGGACAGCAAATAATTCACCCCTCCACTTT. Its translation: CASRPGTANNSPLHF.

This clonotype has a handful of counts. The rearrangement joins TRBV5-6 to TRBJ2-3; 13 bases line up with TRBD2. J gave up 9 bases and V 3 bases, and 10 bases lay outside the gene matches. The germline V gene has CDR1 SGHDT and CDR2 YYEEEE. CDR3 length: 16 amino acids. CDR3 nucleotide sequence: TGTGCCAGCAGCTGGGGACTAGCGGGGTCGGAAGGGACGCAGTATTTT. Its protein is CASSWGLAGSEGTQYF.

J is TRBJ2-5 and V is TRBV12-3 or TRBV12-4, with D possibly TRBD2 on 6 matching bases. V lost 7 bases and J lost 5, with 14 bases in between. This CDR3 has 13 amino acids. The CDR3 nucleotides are TGTGCCAGCACCGTCGGGGGAGAGGAGACCCAGTACTTC. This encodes CASTVGGEETQYF.

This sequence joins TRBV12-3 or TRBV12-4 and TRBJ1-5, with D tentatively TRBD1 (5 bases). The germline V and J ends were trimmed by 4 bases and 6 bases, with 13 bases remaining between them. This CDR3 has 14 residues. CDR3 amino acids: CASSSAGQVQPQHF. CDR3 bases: TGTGCCAGCAGTTCGGCGGGGCAGGTTCAGCCCCAGCATTTT.

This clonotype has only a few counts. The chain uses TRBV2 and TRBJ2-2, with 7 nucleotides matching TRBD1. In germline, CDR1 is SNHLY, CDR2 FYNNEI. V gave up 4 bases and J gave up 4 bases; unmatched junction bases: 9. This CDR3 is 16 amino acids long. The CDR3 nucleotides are TGTGCCAGCAGTGGGGATGACAGGGCAGGCACCGGGGAGCTGTTTTTT. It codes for CASSGDDRAGTGELFF. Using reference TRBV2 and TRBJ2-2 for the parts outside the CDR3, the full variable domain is EPEVTQTPSHQVTQMGQEVILRCVPISNHLYFYWYRQILGQKVEFLVSFYNNEISEKSEIFDDQFSVERPDGSNFTLKIRSTKLEDSAMYFCASSGDDRAGTGELFFGEGSRLTVL.

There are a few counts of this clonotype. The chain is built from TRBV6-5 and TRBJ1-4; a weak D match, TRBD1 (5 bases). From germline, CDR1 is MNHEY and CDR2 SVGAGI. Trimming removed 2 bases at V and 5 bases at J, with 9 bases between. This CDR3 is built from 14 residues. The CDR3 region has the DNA TGTGCCAGCAGTTACCTGGGGACGAATGAAAAACTGTTTTTT. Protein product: CASSYLGTNEKLFF.

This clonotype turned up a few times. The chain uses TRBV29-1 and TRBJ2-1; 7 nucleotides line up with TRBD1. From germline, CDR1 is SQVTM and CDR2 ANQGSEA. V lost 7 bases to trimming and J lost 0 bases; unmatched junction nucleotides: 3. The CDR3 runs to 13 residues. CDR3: CSGDRDSYNEQFF. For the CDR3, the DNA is TGCAGCGGTGACAGGGACTCCTACAATGAGCAGTTCTTC.

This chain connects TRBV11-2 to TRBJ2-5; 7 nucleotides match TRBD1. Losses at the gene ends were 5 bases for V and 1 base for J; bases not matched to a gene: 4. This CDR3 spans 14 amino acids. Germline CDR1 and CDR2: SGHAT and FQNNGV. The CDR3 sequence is CASSTYRGQETQYF. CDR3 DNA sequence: TGTGCCAGCAGCACCTACAGGGGCCAAGAGACCCAGTACTTC.

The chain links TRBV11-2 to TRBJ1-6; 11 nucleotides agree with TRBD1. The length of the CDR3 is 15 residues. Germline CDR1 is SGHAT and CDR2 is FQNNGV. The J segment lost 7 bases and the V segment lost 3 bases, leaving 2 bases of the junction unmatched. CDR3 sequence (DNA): TGTGCCAGCAGCTTTGGGACAGGGGGGAATTCACCCCTCCACTTT. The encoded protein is CASSFGTGGNSPLHF.

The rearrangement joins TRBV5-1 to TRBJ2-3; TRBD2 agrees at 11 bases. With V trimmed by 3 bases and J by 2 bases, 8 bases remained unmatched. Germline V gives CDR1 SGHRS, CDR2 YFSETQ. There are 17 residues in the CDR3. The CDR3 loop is CASSSTSGRVLTDTQYF. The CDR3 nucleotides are TGCGCCAGCAGCTCAACTAGCGGGAGAGTCCTCACAGATACGCAGTATTTT.

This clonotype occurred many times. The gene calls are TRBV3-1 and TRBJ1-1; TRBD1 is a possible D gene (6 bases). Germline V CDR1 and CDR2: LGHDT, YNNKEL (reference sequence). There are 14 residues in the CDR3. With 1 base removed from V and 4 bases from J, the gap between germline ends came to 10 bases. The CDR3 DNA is TGTGCCAGCAGCCAAGGCGACAGGCGCACTGAAGCTTTCTTT. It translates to CASSQGDRRTEAFF.

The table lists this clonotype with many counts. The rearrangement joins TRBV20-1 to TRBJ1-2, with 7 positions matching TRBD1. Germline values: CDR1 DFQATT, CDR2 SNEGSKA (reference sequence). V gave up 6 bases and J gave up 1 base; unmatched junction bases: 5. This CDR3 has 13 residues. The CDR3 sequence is CSAGQANNYGYTF. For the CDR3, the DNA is TGCAGTGCAGGACAGGCGAATAACTATGGCTACACCTTC.

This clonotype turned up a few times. The CDR3 is CASSQAANNEQFF. CDR3 DNA: TGCGCCAGCAGCCAAGCCGCCAACAATGAGCAGTTCTTC. This rearrangement joins TRBV4-1 to TRBJ2-1; unclear D gene. The CDR3 is made up of 13 amino acids. Trimming took off 1 base at V and 5 bases at J, with 6 bases between the two ends. Germline V gene data show CDR1 as MGHRA and CDR2 as YSYEKL.

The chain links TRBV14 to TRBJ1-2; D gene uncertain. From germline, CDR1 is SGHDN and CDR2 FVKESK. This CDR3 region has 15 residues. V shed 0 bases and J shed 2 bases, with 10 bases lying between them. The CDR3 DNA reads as TGTGCCAGCAGCCAAGATCGAATACAGAACTATGGCTACACCTTC. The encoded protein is CASSQDRIQNYGYTF.

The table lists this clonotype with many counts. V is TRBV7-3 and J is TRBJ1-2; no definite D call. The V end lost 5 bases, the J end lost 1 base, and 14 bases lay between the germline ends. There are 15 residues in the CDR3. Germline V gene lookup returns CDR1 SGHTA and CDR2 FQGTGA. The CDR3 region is CASSPPGRSNYGYTF. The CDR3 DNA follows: TGTGCCAGCAGCCCCCCTGGGAGGAGTAACTATGGCTACACCTTC.

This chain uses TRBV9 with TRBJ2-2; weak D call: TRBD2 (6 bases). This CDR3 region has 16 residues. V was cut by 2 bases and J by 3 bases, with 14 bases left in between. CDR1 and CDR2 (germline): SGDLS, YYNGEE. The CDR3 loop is CASSVDPTSDTGELFF. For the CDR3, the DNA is TGTGCCAGCAGCGTGGACCCGACTAGTGACACCGGGGAGCTGTTTTTT.

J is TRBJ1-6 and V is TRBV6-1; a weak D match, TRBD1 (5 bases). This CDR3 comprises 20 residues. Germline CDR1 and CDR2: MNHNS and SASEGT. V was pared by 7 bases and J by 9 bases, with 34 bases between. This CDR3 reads CASTGPITGVGAAFSSPLHF. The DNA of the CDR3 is TGTGCCAGCACTGGACCCATAACAGGTGTCGGAGCAGCTTTTAGTTCACCCCTCCACTTT.

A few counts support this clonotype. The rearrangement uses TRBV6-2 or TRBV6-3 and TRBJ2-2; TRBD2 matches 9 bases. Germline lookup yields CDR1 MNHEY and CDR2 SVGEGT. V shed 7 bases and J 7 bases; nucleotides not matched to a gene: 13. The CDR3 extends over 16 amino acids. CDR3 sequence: CASTEAASGMVGELFF. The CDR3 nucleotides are TGTGCCAGCACCGAAGCTGCTAGCGGGATGGTCGGGGAGCTGTTTTTT.

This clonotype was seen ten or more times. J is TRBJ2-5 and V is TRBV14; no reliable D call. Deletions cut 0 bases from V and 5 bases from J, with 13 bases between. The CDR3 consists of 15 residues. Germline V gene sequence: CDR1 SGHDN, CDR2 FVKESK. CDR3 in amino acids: CASSQEGRRFETQYF. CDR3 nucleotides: TGTGCCAGCAGCCAAGAAGGCAGGCGGTTTGAGACCCAGTACTTC.

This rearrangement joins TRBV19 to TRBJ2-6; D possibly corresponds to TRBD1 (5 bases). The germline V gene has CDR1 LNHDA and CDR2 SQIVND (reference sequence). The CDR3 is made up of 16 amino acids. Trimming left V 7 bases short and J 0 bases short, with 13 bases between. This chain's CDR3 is CASNPGKTSGANVLTF. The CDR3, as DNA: TGTGCCAGTAACCCAGGGAAAACCTCTGGGGCCAACGTCCTGACTTTC.

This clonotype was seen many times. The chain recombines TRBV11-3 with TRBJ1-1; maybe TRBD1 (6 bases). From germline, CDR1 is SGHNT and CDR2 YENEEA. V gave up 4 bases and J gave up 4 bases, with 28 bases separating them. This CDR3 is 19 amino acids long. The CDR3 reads CASSSPGTFGRINPTEAFF. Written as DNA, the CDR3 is TGTGCCAGCAGCTCCCCTGGGACATTCGGCAGGATAAACCCCACTGAAGCTTTCTTT.

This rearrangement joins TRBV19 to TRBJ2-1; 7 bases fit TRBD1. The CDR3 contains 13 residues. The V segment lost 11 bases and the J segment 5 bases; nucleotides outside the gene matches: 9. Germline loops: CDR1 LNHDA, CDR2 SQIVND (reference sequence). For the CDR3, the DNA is TGTGCCGGTGCGGACAGGCTAAACAATGAGCAGTTCTTC. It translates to CAGADRLNNEQFF.